The 21 T cell receptor beta chains reported below all come from one sample, sequenced in a study of blood T cell repertoires in COVID-19. The repertoire was sequenced with immunoSEQ multiplex PCR; TCRdb's copy has only in-frame clones and lacks some. The sample consists of around 99,000 clones, around 89% of them appearing once. The material sequenced was peripheral blood. Receptor source: a man between 45 and 60 years old with active or convalescent COVID-19.

The chain couples TRBV4-2 to TRBJ2-7; 9 nucleotides agree with TRBD2. Germline V gene data show CDR1 as LGHNA and CDR2 as YNFKEQ. Trimming took 1 base from V and 4 from J; bases not matched to a gene: 11. This CDR3 has 17 amino acids. CDR3 in amino acids: CASSQAGAGAGGYEQYF. CDR3 in DNA: TGTGCCAGCAGCCAAGCAGGTGCGGGAGCGGGAGGATACGAGCAGTACTTC.

In the case of this clone: The germline gene is not matched at one end of the junction; a read error may be the cause. The chain's CDR3 is CASSLWDRRNTEAFF. Written as DNA, the CDR3 is TGTGCCAGCAGTCTATGGGACAGGCGGAACACTGAAGCTTTCTTT. This chain joins TRBV28 and TRBJ1-1; 8 bases fit TRBD1. This CDR3 comprises 15 residues. The germline V gene encodes CDR1 MDHEN and CDR2 SYDVKM.

The chain uses TRBV18 and TRBJ1-1, with TRBD1 as a possible D gene (6 bases). V lost 3 bases and J 8 bases, leaving 13 bases between the germline ends. The CDR3 is 13 amino acids. CDR1 is KGHSH, CDR2 LQKENI, per germline. The CDR3 DNA reads as TGTGCCAGCTCACCGACATTGGACAGCGAAGCTTTCTTT. Translating gives CASSPTLDSEAFF.

Concerning this clone itself: At the DNA level, this CDR3 is encoded by other sequences in the same sample as well. The rearrangement links TRBV3-1 (or the pseudogene TRBV3-2) to TRBJ2-3, with D unclear. Looked up from germline, CDR1 is LGHDT and CDR2 is YNNKEL (reference sequence). The ends were cut back, 4 bases at V and 1 base at J, with 6 bases in the middle. This CDR3 is built from 13 residues. The CDR3: CASSLQGTDTQYF. DNA of the CDR3: TGTGCCAGCAGCCTCCAGGGCACAGATACGCAGTATTTT.

This chain connects TRBV11-2 to TRBJ1-1; D might be TRBD1 (5 bases). The germline V gene encodes CDR1 SGHAT and CDR2 FQNNGV. V was pared by 2 bases and J by 6 bases, with 13 bases between. The CDR3 runs to 14 residues. In nucleotides, the CDR3 is TGTGCCAGCAGCTTACCAGGGCTCGTGGCTGAAGCTTTCTTT. Translation: CASSLPGLVAEAFF.

The chain uses TRBV19 and TRBJ2-1, with D hard to call. Germline loops: CDR1 LNHDA, CDR2 SQIVND (reference sequence). CDR3 length: 16 residues. V was pared by 7 bases and J by 0 bases, with 16 bases between. This CDR3 is CASTQTRRSSYNEQFF. CDR3 coding DNA: TGTGCCAGTACCCAGACAAGAAGAAGCTCCTACAATGAGCAGTTCTTC.

The chain links TRBV6-5 to TRBJ2-1, with TRBD1 matching 9 bases. Germline lookup yields CDR1 MNHEY and CDR2 SVGAGI. The CDR3 contains 15 residues. V shed 8 bases, J shed 7 bases, and the junction held 12 bases outside the gene matches. CDR3 residues: CASARDRDLGNEQFF. The CDR3, as DNA: TGTGCCAGCGCCCGGGACAGGGACTTGGGTAATGAGCAGTTCTTC.

V gene TRBV2 combines with J gene TRBJ2-7; D is unclear. Germline lookup yields CDR1 SNHLY and CDR2 FYNNEI. The CDR3 length is 13 residues. The V end was cut by 3 bases, the J end by 3 bases, with 9 bases between. The CDR3 DNA is TGTGCCAGCAGTGATCTAGAATACTACGAGCAGTACTTC. This translates into CASSDLEYYEQYF.

The J gene is TRBJ2-3, the V gene TRBV6-5, with D maybe TRBD1 (6 bases). The CDR3 runs 13 residues. Germline V gene sequence: CDR1 MNHEY, CDR2 SVGAGI. V shed 5 bases and J shed 5 bases, with 11 bases lying between them. CDR3 coding DNA: TGTGCCAGCAGTAAAAACAGGGAAGATACGCAGTATTTT. Its protein is CASSKNREDTQYF.

V gene TRBV2 combines with J gene TRBJ1-1; D is possibly TRBD1 (6 bases). CDR1 and CDR2 from the germline V gene are SNHLY and FYNNEI. This CDR3 region has 14 residues. With 5 bases removed from V and 1 base from J, the gap between germline ends came to 11 bases. This chain's CDR3 is CASSPRQENTEAFF. The CDR3 nucleotides are TGTGCCAGCAGTCCCCGACAGGAGAACACTGAAGCTTTCTTT.

V usage is TRBV6-6 and J usage is TRBJ1-5; D uncertain. With 4 bases removed from V and 4 bases from J, the gap between germline ends came to 11 bases. Germline V gives CDR1 MNHNY, CDR2 SVGAGI (reference sequence). The CDR3 consists of 14 residues. CDR3 DNA sequence: TGTGCCAGCAGTTCGGCGGGAACTAATCAGCCCCAGCATTTT. It is translated as CASSSAGTNQPQHF.

The chain is built from TRBV24-1 and TRBJ2-2, with TRBD1 identical over 10 bases. The CDR3 consists of 15 residues. Germline assignment: CDR1 KGHDR and CDR2 SFDVKD. J lost 3 bases, V lost 9 bases, and 6 bases had no gene match. The CDR3 DNA reads TGTGCCACCCGGGTAGGGACAGGGGACACCGGGGAGCTGTTTTTT. This codes for CATRVGTGDTGELFF.

The gene calls are TRBV4-3 and TRBJ1-2, with TRBD1 matching 8 bases. The CDR3 contains 15 residues. V trimming: 1 base; J trimming: 5 bases; junction bases outside the gene matches: 6. The V gene's germline CDR1 is LGHNA and CDR2 YSLEER. CDR3 region: CASSQGRQGFYGYTF. CDR3 DNA: TGCGCCAGCAGCCAAGGGAGACAGGGGTTTTATGGCTACACCTTC.

The chain combines TRBV5-1 with TRBJ2-1; maybe TRBD1 (5 bases). The V end was cut by 0 bases, the J end by 7 bases, with 14 bases between. The CDR3 sequence is 15 residues long. From germline, CDR1 is SGHRS and CDR2 YFSETQ. The CDR3 coding sequence is TGCGCCAGCAGCTTGGGGGCCAAAGGGGTGAATGAGCAGTTCTTC. Amino acids: CASSLGAKGVNEQFF. Together with reference TRBV5-1 and TRBJ2-1, the CDR3 gives the full variable domain: KAGVTQTPRYLIKTRGQQVTLSCSPISGHRSVSWYQQTPGQGLQFLFEYFSETQRNKGNFPGRFSGRQFSNSRSEMNVSTLELGDSALYLCASSLGAKGVNEQFFGPGTRLTVL.

The chain is built from TRBV5-4 and TRBJ2-1; 10 bases are a match to TRBD2. CDR1 is SGHNT, CDR2 YYREEE, per germline (reference sequence). J lost 5 bases, V lost 4 bases, and 6 bases had no gene match. This CDR3 is 15 amino acids long. CDR3 region: CASSQGLATHNEQFF. DNA for the CDR3: TGTGCCAGCAGCCAGGGACTAGCGACCCACAATGAGCAGTTCTTC.

V and J are TRBV7-9 and TRBJ1-2; 7 bases fit TRBD1. V gave up 5 bases and J gave up 6 bases; unmatched junction bases: 12. Germline CDR1 is SEHNR and CDR2 is FQNEAQ (reference sequence). The length of the CDR3 is 15 residues. This CDR3 is CASSNPTGRTDGYTF. The CDR3 DNA reads as TGTGCCAGCAGCAATCCGACAGGGAGGACTGATGGCTACACCTTC.

The chain recombines TRBV7-9 with TRBJ2-7, with 10 bases that match TRBD1. The CDR3 length is 15 residues. V was pared by 4 bases and J by 6 bases, with 9 bases of the junction left unmatched. CDR1 and CDR2 from the germline V gene are SEHNR and FQNEAQ (reference sequence). For the CDR3, the DNA is TGTGCCAGCAGCTCCTGGGACAGGGGCGAGTCCGAGCAGTACTTC. Amino acids: CASSSWDRGESEQYF.

V usage is TRBV15 and J usage is TRBJ1-5, with D perhaps matching TRBD1 (5 bases). The CDR3 covers 15 residues. V dropped 8 bases and J dropped 2 bases, with 16 bases sitting between them. Germline V gene data show CDR1 as LNHNV and CDR2 as YYDKDF (reference sequence). The CDR3 loop is CATSGDRTRNQPQHF. The CDR3 DNA reads TGTGCCACCTCAGGAGACAGAACACGCAATCAGCCCCAGCATTTT.

This chain connects TRBV2 to TRBJ1-5, with D possibly TRBD1 on 5 matching bases. The CDR3 covers 12 residues. CDR1 and CDR2 from the germline V gene are SNHLY and FYNNEI. Written as DNA, the CDR3 is TGTGCGGAGGGGAGTATCAATCAGCCCCAGCATTTT. Translation: CAEGSINQPQHF.

This sequence joins TRBV6-6 and TRBJ1-4; D may be TRBD1 (5 bases). Germline CDR1 MNHNY, CDR2 SVGAGI (reference sequence). This CDR3 is 12 amino acids long. Trimming shortened V by 8 bases and J by 8 bases, and 12 bases separated the two germline ends. CDR3 sequence reads: CASGTGLEKLFF. The CDR3 nucleotides are TGTGCCAGCGGAACAGGTTTAGAAAAACTGTTTTTT.

The chain links TRBV28 to TRBJ1-3; possible D gene TRBD1, 6 bases. Germline CDR1 is MDHEN and CDR2 is SYDVKM. Trimming pared 2 bases from V and 0 bases from J, leaving 17 bases between. This CDR3 region has 18 residues. Here the CDR3 DNA reads TGTGCCAGCAGTTTAAGGTGGGGGGGCGGGCGCTCTGGAAACACCATATATTTT. Amino acids: CASSLRWGGGRSGNTIYF.